One and the same sample provided the 14 T cell receptor beta chains below, sequenced in a study of identical twins. MiXCR, applied by TCRdb to the 5' RACE reads, yields one record per CDR3 protein. The table has around 1.7 million distinct CDR3 sequences, less than 35% seen once. The sample consisted of cord blood. The receptors derive from a newborn girl in good health.

The chain couples TRBV6-1 to TRBJ2-7, with D perhaps given as TRBD1 or TRBD2 (5 bases each). The CDR3 covers 15 residues. Germline CDR1 reads MNHNS; CDR2 reads SASEGT. With 1 base removed from V and 2 bases from J, the gap between germline ends came to 12 bases. The CDR3 sequence: CASSEDGGVTYEQYF. The CDR3 DNA reads TGTGCCAGCAGTGAAGATGGGGGTGTCACCTACGAGCAGTACTTC.

This clonotype was picked up a small number of times. The chain is built from TRBV5-1 and TRBJ2-5; a possible D gene is TRBD1 (6 bases). Germline V gene lookup returns CDR1 SGHRS and CDR2 YFSETQ. Trimming pared 3 bases from V and 2 bases from J, leaving 11 bases between. The CDR3 runs 14 residues. CDR3 loop: CASSSTTGQETQYF. The CDR3 DNA reads as TGCGCCAGCAGCTCCACAACAGGGCAAGAGACCCAGTACTTC. Complete variable domain (other parts from reference TRBV5-1 and TRBJ2-5): KAGVTQTPRYLIKTRGQQVTLSCSPISGHRSVSWYQQTPGQGLQFLFEYFSETQRNKGNFPGRFSGRQFSNSRSEMNVSTLELGDSALYLCASSSTTGQETQYFGPGTRLLVL.

This chain uses TRBV28 with TRBJ2-1; 8 nucleotides match TRBD2. Germline V CDR1 and CDR2: MDHEN, SYDVKM. CDR3 length: 14 residues. The V segment lost 5 bases and the J segment 7 bases; nucleotides outside the gene matches: 7. CDR3 in DNA: TGTGCCAGCAGTAGCGGGAGTTTCAGTAATGAGCAGTTCTTC. Residues: CASSSGSFSNEQFF. The full variable domain, with the rest looked up from reference TRBV28 and TRBJ2-1, is DVKVTQSSRYLVKRTGEKVFLECVQDMDHENMFWYRQDPGLGLRLIYFSYDVKMKEKGDIPEGYSVSREKKERFSLILESASTNQTSMYLCASSSGSFSNEQFFGPGTRLTVL.

This rearrangement joins TRBV20-1 to TRBJ2-1; no reliable D call. This CDR3 is 12 amino acids long. V was cut by 6 bases and J by 2 bases, with 8 bases left in between. Germline V CDR1 and CDR2: DFQATT, SNEGSKA (reference sequence). The CDR3 sequence: CSAPLTYNEQFF. The CDR3 nucleotides are TGCAGTGCCCCTCTCACCTACAATGAGCAGTTCTTC.

This clonotype was found a few times. CDR3 residues: CSARDPGQGFSYEQYF. CDR3 DNA: TGCAGTGCTAGAGACCCGGGACAGGGATTCTCCTACGAGCAGTACTTC. The chain carries TRBV20-1 and TRBJ2-7; 9 positions match TRBD1. CDR1 is DFQATT, CDR2 SNEGSKA, per germline (reference sequence). The V and J ends lost 0 bases and 0 bases, in that order; junction bases with no gene match: 6. CDR3 length equals 16 residues.

This clonotype was observed a few times. J is TRBJ2-2 and V is TRBV7-2; 7 positions match TRBD2. This CDR3 contains 16 residues. After removal of 1 base from V and 0 bases from J, the junction contained 2 bases not matched to a gene. Germline V gene sequence: CDR1 SGHTA, CDR2 FQGNSA. DNA of the CDR3: TGTGCCAGCAGCTTAGGCCTAGCGGCGAACACCGGGGAGCTGTTTTTT. Protein sequence: CASSLGLAANTGELFF.

The chain recombines TRBV27 with TRBJ1-2; perhaps TRBD1 as D (5 bases). The CDR3 contains 14 residues. V lost 3 bases, J lost 4 bases, and 12 bases lay in between. Germline CDR1 reads MNHEY; CDR2 reads SMNVEV (reference sequence). The CDR3 reads CASSFYQGGYGYTF. As DNA, the CDR3 is TGTGCCAGCAGTTTCTACCAGGGAGGCTATGGCTACACCTTC.

CDR3 sequence: CASSESTVRGGEQFF. CDR3 coding DNA: TGTGCCAGCAGCGAAAGTACGGTGAGGGGGGGCGAGCAGTTCTTC. The chain links TRBV28 to TRBJ2-1, with a tentative D call TRBD2 (7 bases). Trimming shortened V by 6 bases and J by 10 bases, and 22 bases separated the two germline ends. Germline assignment: CDR1 MDHEN and CDR2 SYDVKM. This CDR3 contains 15 residues.

This clonotype occurred a few times. The chain combines TRBV20-1 with TRBJ1-5; 8 nucleotides align to TRBD1. Germline-derived CDR1 and CDR2 are DFQATT and SNEGSKA (reference sequence). V gave up 5 bases and J gave up 1 base; unmatched junction bases: 4. There are 14 residues in the CDR3. CDR3 DNA: TGCAGTGCTCCGCGGACAGGGAGCAATCAGCCCCAGCATTTT. It encodes CSAPRTGSNQPQHF.

This clonotype was observed at least ten times. The V call is TRBV11-2, the J call TRBJ2-7; D may correspond to TRBD1 or TRBD2 (5 bases each). CDR1 and CDR2 (germline): SGHAT, FQNNGV. Deletions cut 1 base from V and 3 bases from J, with 10 bases between. There are 14 residues in the CDR3. CDR3 sequence: CASSLAGGNYEQYF. The CDR3, as DNA: TGTGCCAGCAGCTTAGCTGGGGGAAACTACGAGCAGTACTTC.

The chain couples TRBV4-1 to TRBJ2-7; 8 bases are a match to TRBD2. After removal of 4 bases from V and 3 bases from J, the junction contained 8 bases not matched to a gene. This CDR3 comprises 15 residues. Germline lookup yields CDR1 MGHRA and CDR2 YSYEKL. CDR3 loop: CASSLHLAGRYEQYF. CDR3 nucleotides: TGCGCCAGCAGCCTCCACTTAGCGGGACGCTACGAGCAGTACTTC.

Details on this clonotype: Possible read error: a much larger clone is one base away. The chain combines TRBV10-3 with TRBJ2-5; D may match TRBD1 or TRBD2 (5 bases each). CDR1 and CDR2 (germline): ENHRY, SYGVKD. V lost 7 bases and J lost 11, with 23 bases in between. The CDR3 runs to 14 residues. CDR3 bases: TGTGCCATCACCGCAGGGAGCTCCTACAATGAGCAGTACTTC. Amino acid sequence: CAITAGSSYNEQYF.

This clonotype has more than one count but fewer than ten. The rearrangement joins TRBV6-6 to TRBJ2-7, with D possibly TRBD1 on 6 matching bases. This CDR3 contains 16 residues. Per germline, CDR1 MNHNY and CDR2 SVGAGI (reference sequence). The V end was cut by 4 bases, the J end by 7 bases, with 23 bases between. CDR3 bases: TGTGCCAGCAGTTCACGATATTATGGGGGCCCGTTTGAGCAGTACTTC. Its protein product is CASSSRYYGGPFEQYF.

The rearrangement links TRBV12-3 or TRBV12-4 to TRBJ2-1; 11 positions match TRBD2. With V trimmed by 7 bases and J by 9 bases, 8 bases remained unmatched. CDR3 length: 14 amino acids. The CDR3 is CASNYLAGGGEQFF. In nucleotides, the CDR3 is TGTGCCAGCAATTACCTAGCGGGAGGAGGTGAGCAGTTCTTC.